A selection of T cell receptor beta chains follows, all from one sample in a study of shared clonotypes between healthy human individuals. Data came from immunoSEQ multiplex PCR; TCRdb stores just in-frame clones and leaves some out. This table has 600,000 or so clones, about 98% appearing once. The sequencing sample was made of naive CD8+ T cells sorted from blood. The receptors shown here come from a man aged 25-45 years in good health. The conserved cysteine and the conserved F or W are not part of the CDR3 here. The D gene is left open where the match is weak.

d_call	cdr3_length	v_call	j_call	cdr3_aa
-	15	TRBV4-1	TRBJ1-3	ASSSRYGTTTGNTIY
TRBD1	13	TRBV9	TRBJ2-7	ASSGRTGEVYEQY
TRBD2	15	TRBV9	TRBJ2-1	ASSPRGLAGDRNEQF
-	14	TRBV27	TRBJ2-5	ASSRKWDPLQETQY
TRBD1	14	TRBV11-2	TRBJ2-3	ASRTGGTGVTDTQY
-	12	TRBV5-1	TRBJ2-1	ASSLTAPGDEQF
-	10	TRBV27	TRBJ2-7	ASSTTAYEQY
-	13	TRBV7-9	TRBJ2-7	ASSRVGTTQHEQY
TRBD1	13	TRBV6-5	TRBJ1-3	ASRPTGAAGNTIY
TRBD1	13	TRBV29-1	TRBJ1-2	SVEALTGDWYGYT
TRBD1	14	TRBV11-2	TRBJ2-7	ASSSFLRDRGSEQY
TRBD1	15	TRBV5-1	TRBJ2-4	ASSPAGTGGLKNIQY
-	11	TRBV7-9	TRBJ2-1	ASSLAGFNEQF
-	13	TRBV28	TRBJ2-1	ASQFVYEGVNEQF
-	13	TRBV10-3	TRBJ2-3	AISGGGLGADTQY
TRBD2	16	TRBV10-3	TRBJ2-7	AISEGTSGTYASYEQY
-	13	TRBV30	TRBJ1-2	AWDGSSRKDYGYT
-	14	TRBV9	TRBJ2-4	ASSAEGGPSKNIQY
TRBD2	14	TRBV5-4	TRBJ2-3	ASSLIATSGTDTQY
-	13	TRBV5-1	TRBJ2-1	ASRPTAYLGNEQF
TRBD1	12	TRBV13	TRBJ2-7	ASSGSGQTLEQY
TRBD2	13	TRBV5-5	TRBJ2-1	ASSSTSGTFNEQF
-	12	TRBV6-1	TRBJ1-1	ASSEISLNTEAF
-	12	TRBV28	TRBJ1-1	ASGPYRANTEAF
TRBD2	14	TRBV14	TRBJ2-3	ASSQGREGVKDTQY
-	11	TRBV9	TRBJ2-2	ASSVATSGELF
-	11	TRBV4-1	TRBJ2-1	ASSQDPFNEQF
TRBD1	14	TRBV7-2	TRBJ1-2	ASSGDSVPTNYGYT
-	11	TRBV27	TRBJ2-1	ASSFARNNEQF
-	10	TRBV11-2	TRBJ2-7	ASSLGGLLQY
-	14	TRBV7-8	TRBJ2-7	ASSLRALAAHYEQY
-	11	TRBV7-6	TRBJ1-1	ASSLGFVTEAF
-	12	TRBV7-6	TRBJ1-1	ASSPAQGDTEAF
TRBD1	15	TRBV6-1	TRBJ2-7	ASSERWRDRGFYEQY
TRBD2	16	TRBV28	TRBJ2-3	ASLSGPLGLAGEDTQY
TRBD2	17	TRBV9	TRBJ2-3	ASSVEGLAGAVSTDTQY
-	15	TRBV7-9	TRBJ2-3	ASSFSGRNARPDTQY
-	12	TRBV4-1	TRBJ2-1	ASSQGPALDEQF
-	13	TRBV27	TRBJ1-5	ASKPVGDSNQPQH
-	11	TRBV9	TRBJ1-5	ASSGGPNQPQH
TRBD2	15	TRBV7-2	TRBJ2-3	ASTAPRGGGNRDTQY
-	14	TRBV28	TRBJ2-2	ASSPRGRLNTGELF
-	11	TRBV30	TRBJ2-7	AWSGAYSYEQY
TRBD2	11	TRBV29-1	TRBJ2-1	SVKRGLALEQF
-	14	TRBV9	TRBJ1-3	ASSASGTNSGNTIY
-	11	TRBV6-4	TRBJ2-1	ASSGSGFDEQF
-	10	TRBV2	TRBJ2-5	AELKGEETQY
TRBD1	16	TRBV2	TRBJ2-3	ASSATGGGAGFTDTQY
-	14	TRBV10-1	TRBJ2-3	ASSESSRRILNTQY
-	13	TRBV7-9	TRBJ2-7	ASSSATTAPYEQY
TRBD1	15	TRBV11-2	TRBJ2-7	ASSSLAGQGSTYEQY
-	9	TRBV20-1	TRBJ1-1	SGGRGLEAF
-	14	TRBV7-8	TRBJ2-7	ARKATGRYSAYEQY
-	11	TRBV18	TRBJ1-1	ASSPLGVLGAF
-	10	TRBV4-1	TRBJ2-6	ASTGDPGVLT
TRBD2	14	TRBV7-2	TRBJ2-7	ASSSPRLAGDLEQY
TRBD1	12	TRBV5-1	TRBJ1-1	ASSLGRGPTEAF
TRBD2	14	TRBV7-2	TRBJ2-3	ASSLAAGGPQDTQY
-	10	TRBV7-9	TRBJ2-1	ASSSRGIGQF
TRBD1	9	TRBV29-1	TRBJ2-1	SESRDRDKF